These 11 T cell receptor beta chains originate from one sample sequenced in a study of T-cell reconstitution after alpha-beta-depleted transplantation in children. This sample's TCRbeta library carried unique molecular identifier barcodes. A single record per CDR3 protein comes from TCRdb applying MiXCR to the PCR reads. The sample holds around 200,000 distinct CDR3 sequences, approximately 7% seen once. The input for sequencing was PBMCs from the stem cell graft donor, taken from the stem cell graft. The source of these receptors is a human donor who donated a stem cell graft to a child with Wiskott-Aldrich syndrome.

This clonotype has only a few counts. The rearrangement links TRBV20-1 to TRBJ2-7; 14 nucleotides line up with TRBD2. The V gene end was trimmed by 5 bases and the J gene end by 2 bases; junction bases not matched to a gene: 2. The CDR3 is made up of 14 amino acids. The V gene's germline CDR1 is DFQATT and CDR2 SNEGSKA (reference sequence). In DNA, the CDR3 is TGCAGTGCTTCGGGACTAGCGGGAGCCTACGAGCAGTACTTC. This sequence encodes CSASGLAGAYEQYF.

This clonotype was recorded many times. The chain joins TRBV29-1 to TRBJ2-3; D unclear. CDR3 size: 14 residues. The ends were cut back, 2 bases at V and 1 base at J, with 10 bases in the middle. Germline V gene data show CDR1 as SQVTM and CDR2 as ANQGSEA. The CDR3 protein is CSVEPASGTDTQYF. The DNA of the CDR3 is TGCAGCGTTGAACCGGCAAGCGGCACAGATACGCAGTATTTT.

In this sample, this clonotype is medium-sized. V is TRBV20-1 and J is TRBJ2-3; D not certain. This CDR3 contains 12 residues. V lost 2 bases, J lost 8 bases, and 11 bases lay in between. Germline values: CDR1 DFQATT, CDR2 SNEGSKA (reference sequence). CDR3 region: CSARTQASTQYF. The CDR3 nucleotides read TGCAGTGCTAGAACTCAGGCTTCTACGCAGTATTTT.

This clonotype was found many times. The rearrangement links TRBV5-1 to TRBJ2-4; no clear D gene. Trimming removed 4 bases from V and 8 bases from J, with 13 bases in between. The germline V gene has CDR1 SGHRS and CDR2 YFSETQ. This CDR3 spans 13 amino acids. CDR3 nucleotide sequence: TGCGCCAGCAGCCCGATGGGCCCGGACATTCAGTACTTC. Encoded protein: CASSPMGPDIQYF.

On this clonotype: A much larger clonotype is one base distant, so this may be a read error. The CDR3: CASSLPHGENTEAFF. CDR3 sequence (DNA): TGTGCCAGCAGTTTACCACATGGCGAGAACACTGAAGCTTTCTTT. The chain employs TRBV12-3 or TRBV12-4 and TRBJ1-1; D is uncertain. The CDR3 contains 15 residues. V lost 2 bases and J lost 1, with 11 bases in between.

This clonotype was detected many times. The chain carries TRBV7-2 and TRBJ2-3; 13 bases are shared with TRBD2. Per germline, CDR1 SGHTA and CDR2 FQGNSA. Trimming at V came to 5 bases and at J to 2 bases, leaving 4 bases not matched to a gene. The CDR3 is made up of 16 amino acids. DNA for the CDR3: TGTGCCAGCAGCCCAGGGACTAGCGGGAACACAGATACGCAGTATTTT. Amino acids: CASSPGTSGNTDTQYF. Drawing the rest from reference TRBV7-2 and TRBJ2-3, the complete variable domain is GAGVSQSPSNKVTEKGKDVELRCDPISGHTALYWYRQSLGQGLEFLIYFQGNSAPDKSGLPSDRFSAERTGGSVSTLTIQRTQQEDSAVYLCASSPGTSGNTDTQYFGPGTRLTVL.

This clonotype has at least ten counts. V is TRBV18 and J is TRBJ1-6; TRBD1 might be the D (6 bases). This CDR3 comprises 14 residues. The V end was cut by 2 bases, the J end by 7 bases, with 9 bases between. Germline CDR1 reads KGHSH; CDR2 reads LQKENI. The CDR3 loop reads CASSPLGTNSPLHF. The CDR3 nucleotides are TGTGCCAGCTCACCATTAGGGACAAATTCACCCCTCCACTTT.

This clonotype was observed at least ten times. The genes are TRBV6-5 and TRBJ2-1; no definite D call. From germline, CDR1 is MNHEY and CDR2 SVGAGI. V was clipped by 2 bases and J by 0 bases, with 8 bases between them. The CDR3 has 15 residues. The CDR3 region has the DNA TGTGCCAGCAGTTACAAGGGAAGCTCCTACAATGAGCAGTTCTTC. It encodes CASSYKGSSYNEQFF.

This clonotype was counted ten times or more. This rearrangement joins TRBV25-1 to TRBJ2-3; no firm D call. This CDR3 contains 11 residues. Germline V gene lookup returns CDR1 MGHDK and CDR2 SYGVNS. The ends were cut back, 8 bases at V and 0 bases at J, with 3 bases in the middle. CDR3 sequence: CASVSTDTQYF. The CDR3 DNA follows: TGTGCCAGCGTGAGCACAGATACGCAGTATTTT.

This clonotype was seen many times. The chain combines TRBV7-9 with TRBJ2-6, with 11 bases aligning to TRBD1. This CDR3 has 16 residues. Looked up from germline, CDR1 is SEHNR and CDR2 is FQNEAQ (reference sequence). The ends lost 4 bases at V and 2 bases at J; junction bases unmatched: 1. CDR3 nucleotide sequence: TGTGCCAGCAGCTCGGACAGGGGGCCTGGGGCCAACGTCCTGACTTTC. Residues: CASSSDRGPGANVLTF.

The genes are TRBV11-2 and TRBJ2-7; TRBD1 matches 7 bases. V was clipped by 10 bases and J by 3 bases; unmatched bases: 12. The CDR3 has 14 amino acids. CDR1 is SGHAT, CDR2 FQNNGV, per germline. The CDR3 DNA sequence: TGTGCCACCCAGACAGGGCACAATTTCTACGAGCAGTACTTC. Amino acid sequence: CATQTGHNFYEQYF.